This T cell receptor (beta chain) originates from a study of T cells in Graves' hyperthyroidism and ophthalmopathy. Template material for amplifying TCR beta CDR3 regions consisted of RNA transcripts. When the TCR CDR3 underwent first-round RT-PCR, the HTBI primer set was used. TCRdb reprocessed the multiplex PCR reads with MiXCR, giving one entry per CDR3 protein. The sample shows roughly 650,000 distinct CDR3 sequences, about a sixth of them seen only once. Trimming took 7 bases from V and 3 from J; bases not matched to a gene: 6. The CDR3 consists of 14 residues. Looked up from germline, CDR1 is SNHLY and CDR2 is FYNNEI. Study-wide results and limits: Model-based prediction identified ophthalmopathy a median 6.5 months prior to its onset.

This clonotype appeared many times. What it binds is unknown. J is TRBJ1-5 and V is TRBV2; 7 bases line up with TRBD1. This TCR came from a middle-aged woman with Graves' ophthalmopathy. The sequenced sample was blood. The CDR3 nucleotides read TGTGCCAGCATTATTGACAGGGACAATCAGCCCCAGCATTTT. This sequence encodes CASIIDRDNQPQHF.